This entry lists 18 T cell receptor beta chains sequenced from one sample in a study of blood T cell repertoires in COVID-19. Clones were read by immunoSEQ multiplex PCR, and TCRdb kept only the in-frame ones, dropping some. In the table there are some 300,000 clones, 70% to 90% of which are singletons. The sample comprised PBMCs or T cells enriched from blood (not recorded which). The receptor source for this set is an older woman in a cohort exposed to, infected with or recovered from COVID-19 (not recorded which).

The gene calls are TRBV19 and TRBJ1-1; possible D gene TRBD1, 6 bases. Between the trimmed V and J ends, which lost 3 bases and 5 bases, there was a span of 13 bases. Germline CDR1 LNHDA, CDR2 SQIVND (reference sequence). This CDR3 spans 14 amino acids. The CDR3 loop reads CASSIRDTGTEAFF. CDR3 DNA: TGTGCCAGTAGTATTCGGGACACGGGGACTGAAGCTTTCTTT. Together with reference TRBV19 and TRBJ1-1, the CDR3 gives the full variable domain: DGGITQSPKYLFRKEGQNVTLSCEQNLNHDAMYWYRQDPGQGLRLIYYSQIVNDFQKGDIAEGYSVSREKKESFPLTVTSAQKNPTAFYLCASSIRDTGTEAFFGQGTRLTVV.

This sequence joins TRBV6-5 and TRBJ1-6, with TRBD1 matching 10 bases. Germline V gene sequence: CDR1 MNHEY, CDR2 SVGAGI. V gave up 8 bases and J gave up 7 bases; unmatched junction bases: 8. The CDR3 loop spans 15 amino acids. For the CDR3, the DNA is TGTGCCAGCGTCCGAAGGACAGGGGGGAATTCACCCCTCCACTTT. Its protein is CASVRRTGGNSPLHF.

This chain uses TRBV7-2 with TRBJ2-4; 10 positions match TRBD1. Germline CDR1 is SGHTA and CDR2 is FQGNSA. V shed 3 bases and J 1 base; nucleotides not matched to a gene: 3. The CDR3 has 16 amino acids. CDR3 DNA sequence: TGTGCCAGCAGCTTGCCGGGACAGGGGGCCAAAAACATTCAGTACTTC. Amino acids: CASSLPGQGAKNIQYF.

The J gene is TRBJ2-1, the V gene TRBV29-1; no definite D call. The CDR3 has 12 amino acids. Germline V gene data show CDR1 as SQVTM and CDR2 as ANQGSEA. Trimming took off 7 bases at V and 6 bases at J, with 13 bases between the two ends. CDR3 region: CSAPSPGNEQFF. DNA for the CDR3: TGCAGCGCCCCCAGCCCGGGCAATGAGCAGTTCTTC.

The chain joins TRBV11-2 to TRBJ2-3, with D maybe TRBD2 (6 bases). Germline assignment: CDR1 SGHAT and CDR2 FQNNGV. The CDR3 contains 16 residues. The V end was cut by 1 base, the J end by 3 bases, with 14 bases between. CDR3 coding DNA: TGTGCCAGCAGCTTAGCCGGGGGAGGAGCAACAGATACGCAGTATTTT. This encodes CASSLAGGGATDTQYF.

This clone was counted a few times. The J gene is TRBJ2-4, the V gene TRBV5-1, with 8 bases identical to TRBD1. Germline CDR1 reads SGHRS; CDR2 reads YFSETQ. CDR3 length: 16 amino acids. The trim removed 3 bases at V and 0 bases at J, leaving 5 bases unmatched. The CDR3 spells CASSWLQGVAKNIQYF. The CDR3 bases are TGCGCCAGCAGCTGGCTACAGGGGGTAGCCAAAAACATTCAGTACTTC.

As concerns this clone: Other nucleotide sequences from this sample produce the same CDR3. The V call is TRBV19, the J call TRBJ1-2; possibly TRBD1 for D (6 bases). The CDR3 loop spans 14 amino acids. The V gene lost 3 bases and the J gene lost 2 bases, with 10 bases spanning the gap. Germline assignment: CDR1 LNHDA and CDR2 SQIVND (reference sequence). The CDR3 here is CASSIRGANYGYTF. In DNA, the CDR3 is TGTGCCAGTAGTATCCGGGGGGCCAACTATGGCTACACCTTC.

As concerns this clone: Additional DNA sequences in this sample encode the identical CDR3. V usage is TRBV24-1 and J usage is TRBJ1-5, with 9 bases aligning to TRBD1. The CDR3 has 13 amino acids. J lost 3 bases, V lost 9 bases, and 2 bases had no gene match. Germline loops: CDR1 KGHDR, CDR2 SFDVKD. CDR3 DNA sequence: TGTGCCACCCGGGACAGGGACAATCAGCCCCAGCATTTT. Translating it yields CATRDRDNQPQHF.

This rearrangement joins TRBV9 to TRBJ1-1, with a possible D match to TRBD1 (5 bases). The CDR3 spans 14 residues. The germline CDR1 and CDR2 sequences are SGDLS and YYNGEE. Trimming pared 0 bases from V and 5 bases from J, leaving 11 bases between. The CDR3 protein is CASSVEGMGTEAFF. Here the CDR3 DNA reads TGTGCCAGCAGCGTAGAGGGGATGGGGACTGAAGCTTTCTTT.

The genes are TRBV6-5 and TRBJ2-7; no firm D call. The ends were cut back, 6 bases at V and 1 base at J, with 7 bases in the middle. The CDR3 has 12 amino acids. Germline V CDR1 and CDR2: MNHEY, SVGAGI. Written as DNA, the CDR3 is TGTGCCAGCAGAAGACAATCCTACGAGCAGTACTTC. It yields the protein CASRRQSYEQYF.

The chain joins TRBV7-2 to TRBJ2-6; the D gene is possibly TRBD2 (6 bases). The CDR3 sequence is 16 residues long. Looked up from germline, CDR1 is SGHTA and CDR2 is FQGNSA. Deletions cut 1 base from V and 2 bases from J, with 9 bases between. The CDR3 sequence: CASSLESGAGANVLTF. The CDR3 DNA follows: TGTGCCAGCAGCTTAGAATCGGGGGCTGGGGCCAACGTCCTGACTTTC.

This clone appeared a few times. The chain is built from TRBV7-2 and TRBJ2-2; D perhaps matches TRBD1 (5 bases). The V gene lost 0 bases and the J gene lost 4 bases, with 15 bases spanning the gap. Germline CDR1 SGHTA, CDR2 FQGNSA. The CDR3 has 17 residues. This CDR3 is CASSLAGSRGATGELFF. The CDR3 nucleotides read TGTGCCAGCAGCTTAGCCGGTAGTAGGGGTGCCACCGGGGAGCTGTTTTTT.

This clone was seen a handful of times. This chain's CDR3 is CASSLIPDRGSGNTIYF. The CDR3 nucleotides are TGCGCCAGCAGCTTGATACCGGACAGGGGAAGTGGAAACACCATATATTTT. The chain uses TRBV5-1 and TRBJ1-3; 9 bases map to TRBD1. The CDR3 spans 17 residues. CDR1 and CDR2 from the germline V gene are SGHRS and YFSETQ. V was pared by 1 base and J by 3 bases, with 8 bases of the junction left unmatched.

This chain connects TRBV6-5 to TRBJ2-7; the match to TRBD2 covers 13 bases. The germline CDR1 and CDR2 sequences are MNHEY and SVGAGI. The V and J ends lost 8 bases and 2 bases, in that order; junction bases with no gene match: 6. There are 15 residues in the CDR3. DNA of the CDR3: TGTGCCAGCGGGCCGGGACTAGCGGGAACCTACGAGCAGTACTTC. Its protein is CASGPGLAGTYEQYF.

V is TRBV20-1 and J is TRBJ2-3; perhaps TRBD2 as D (6 bases). V gave up 2 bases and J gave up 8 bases, with 8 bases separating them. The CDR3 extends over 11 amino acids. CDR1 and CDR2 (germline): DFQATT, SNEGSKA (reference sequence). CDR3 DNA sequence: TGCAGTGCTAGAACGGGAGTTACGCAGTATTTT. Translation: CSARTGVTQYF.

The V and J genes are TRBV5-6 and TRBJ2-7; 8 bases line up with TRBD1. Germline CDR1 is SGHDT and CDR2 is YYEEEE. Losses at the gene ends were 4 bases for V and 4 bases for J; bases not matched to a gene: 10. The CDR3 length is 15 residues. The chain's CDR3 is CASSDTGTGDYEQYF. CDR3 in DNA: TGTGCCAGCAGCGATACCGGGACAGGCGATTACGAGCAGTACTTC.

V usage is TRBV28 and J usage is TRBJ2-1, with 9 nucleotides matching TRBD2. From germline, CDR1 is MDHEN and CDR2 SYDVKM. V gave up 8 bases and J gave up 7 bases; unmatched junction bases: 6. CDR3 length equals 13 residues. DNA for the CDR3: TGTGCCAGCTGGTACCTAGCGGGGAATGAGCAGTTCTTC. It encodes CASWYLAGNEQFF. The whole variable domain, filled in from reference TRBV28 and TRBJ2-1, reads DVKVTQSSRYLVKRTGEKVFLECVQDMDHENMFWYRQDPGLGLRLIYFSYDVKMKEKGDIPEGYSVSREKKERFSLILESASTNQTSMYLCASWYLAGNEQFFGPGTRLTVL.

The rearrangement links TRBV19 to TRBJ2-1, with TRBD2 matching 8 bases. There are 14 residues in the CDR3. Germline V gene lookup returns CDR1 LNHDA and CDR2 SQIVND (reference sequence). The ends lost 9 bases at V and 6 bases at J; junction bases unmatched: 10. In nucleotides, the CDR3 is TGTGCCAGCCAGACCCGGGAGGGCCTCAATGAGCAGTTCTTC. It yields the protein CASQTREGLNEQFF.